This record covers a single TCR beta chain. Using its own MiXCR run on the reads, TCRdb lists one record per CDR3 protein. This sample yields some 300,000 distinct CDR3 sequences, of which roughly 15% are seen a single time; 7.5% to 10% belongs to the top ten. These data are taken from a study of T cell repertoires in cytomegalovirus infection. CDR3 size: 14 residues. The V gene's germline CDR1 is WNHNN and CDR2 SYGVQD (reference sequence). With 4 bases clipped from V and 4 bases from J, the junction kept 0 bases outside the gene matches. Sequenced material: PBMCs. This TCR was recovered from a human donor in good health (CMV status not recorded). Some clones in this sample may be carry-over from other donors' samples. The chain carries TRBV10-1 and TRBJ2-3; 12 bases line up with TRBD1. The CDR3, as DNA: TGCGCCAGCAGTGGGGACAGGGGGCCAGATACGCAGTATTTT. This sequence encodes CASSGDRGPDTQYF.